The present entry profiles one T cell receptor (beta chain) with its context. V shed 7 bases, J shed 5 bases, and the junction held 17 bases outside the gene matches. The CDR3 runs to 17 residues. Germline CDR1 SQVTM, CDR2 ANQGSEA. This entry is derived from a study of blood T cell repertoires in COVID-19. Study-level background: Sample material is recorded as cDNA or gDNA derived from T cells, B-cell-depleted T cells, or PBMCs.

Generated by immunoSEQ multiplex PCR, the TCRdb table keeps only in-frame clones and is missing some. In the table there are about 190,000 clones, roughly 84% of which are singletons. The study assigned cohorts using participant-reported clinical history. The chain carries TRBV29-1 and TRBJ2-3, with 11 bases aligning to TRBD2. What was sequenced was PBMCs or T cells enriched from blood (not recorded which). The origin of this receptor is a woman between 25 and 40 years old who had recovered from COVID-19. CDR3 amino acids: CSAHSRALAGARDTQYF. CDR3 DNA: TGCAGCGCCCACTCTCGCGCACTAGCGGGAGCAAGAGATACGCAGTATTTT.